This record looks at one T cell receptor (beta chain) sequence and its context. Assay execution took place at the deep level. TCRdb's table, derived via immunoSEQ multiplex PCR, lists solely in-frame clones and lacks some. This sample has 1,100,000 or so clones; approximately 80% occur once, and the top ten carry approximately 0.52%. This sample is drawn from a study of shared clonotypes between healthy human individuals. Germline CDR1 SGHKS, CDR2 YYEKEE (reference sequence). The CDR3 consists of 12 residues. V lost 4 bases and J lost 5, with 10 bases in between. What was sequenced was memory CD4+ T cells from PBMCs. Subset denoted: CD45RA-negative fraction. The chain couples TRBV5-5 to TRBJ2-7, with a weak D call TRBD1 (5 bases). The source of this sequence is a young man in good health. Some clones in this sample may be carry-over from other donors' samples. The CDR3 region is CASSNRYDEQYF. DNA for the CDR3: TGTGCCAGCAGCAACAGGTACGACGAGCAGTACTTC.